These 12 T cell receptor beta chains were all obtained from the same sample, sequenced in a study of T-cell reconstitution after alpha-beta-depleted transplantation in children (dated by TCRdb to 2016 to 2018). Per the publication, the treatment or condition label means: allogeneic hematopoietic cell transplantation with graft depleted of TCRalphabeta T cells and CD19 B cells. Receptor amplification or capture employed PCR. The sequencer was an Illumina HiSeq 2500. To normalize quantification of the TCRbeta repertoire, the TCR libraries were built with molecular barcoding that relied on unique molecular identifiers. TCRdb reworked the public reads: Q25 trimming with fastp, MiXCR clone assembly, productive beta chains retained. Every entry covers one CDR3 protein and lists the most common genes and DNA from its rows. The sample yields approximately 1,000,000 distinct CDR3 sequences; about 29% were counted once. In total, the top ten clones hold roughly 28% of the sample.

The starting material was PBMCs, mostly from graft donor cells, obtained 360 days after TCRalphabeta/CD19-depleted stem cell transplant. Source of these receptors: a boy younger than two who had a stem cell transplant for SCID, so the T cells may come from the graft donor.

V gene TRBV12-3 or TRBV12-4 combines with J gene TRBJ2-2; no clear D gene. With 6 bases removed from V and 6 bases from J, the gap between germline ends came to 14 bases. CDR3 size: 14 residues. CDR3 sequence (DNA): TGTGCCAGCAGCTCCGAGGTGGTGGCCGGGGAGCTGTTTTTT. Its protein product is CASSSEVVAGELFF.

V and J are TRBV6-2 or TRBV6-3 and TRBJ2-1, with 14 bases aligning to TRBD2. Germline CDR1 is MNHEY and CDR2 is SVGEGT. The CDR3 extends over 17 amino acids. The V segment lost 5 bases and the J segment 1 base; nucleotides outside the gene matches: 4. The chain's CDR3 is CASSGTSGGWSYNEQFF. The CDR3 nucleotides are TGTGCCAGCAGTGGGACTAGCGGGGGTTGGTCCTACAATGAGCAGTTCTTC.

The chain is built from TRBV12-3 or TRBV12-4 and TRBJ2-7, with D perhaps assigned TRBD1 or TRBD2 (5 bases each). This CDR3 has 16 residues. The V and J ends lost 2 bases and 1 base respectively, with 15 bases between them. CDR3 amino acids: CASSLSGADGSYEQYF. As DNA, the CDR3 is TGTGCCAGCAGTTTATCCGGGGCCGACGGGTCCTACGAGCAGTACTTC.

The gene calls are TRBV4-1 and TRBJ2-7; possibly TRBD2 for D (6 bases). There are 14 residues in the CDR3. Germline lookup yields CDR1 MGHRA and CDR2 YSYEKL. V was trimmed by 4 bases and J by 7 bases, leaving 17 bases between them. CDR3 protein: CASSRAEGGIEQYF. CDR3 DNA: TGCGCCAGCAGCCGCGCTGAAGGCGGGATAGAGCAGTACTTC.

This clonotype was found a few times. This chain links TRBV2 with TRBJ1-5; D gene uncertain. The V end was cut by 5 bases, the J end by 2 bases, with 13 bases between. Germline assignment: CDR1 SNHLY and CDR2 FYNNEI. The CDR3 has 15 residues. The DNA for the CDR3 is TGTGCCAGCAGTATAGGGTTTGTAGGCAATCAGCCCCAGCATTTT. Encoded protein: CASSIGFVGNQPQHF.

The chain carries TRBV2 and TRBJ2-7; D unclear. CDR3 size: 15 residues. CDR1 is SNHLY and CDR2 is FYNNEI in the germline V gene. CDR3 amino acids: CASLQQQLYPYEQYF. CDR3 sequence (DNA): TGTGCTTCCCTTCAACAGCAGCTCTATCCTTACGAGCAGTACTTC.

The CDR3 reads CASSMVIYTEAFF. In DNA form, the CDR3 reads TGTGCCAGTAGTATGGTGATCTACACTGAAGCTTTCTTT. The J gene is TRBJ1-1, the V gene TRBV19; D gene uncertain. Germline V gene lookup returns CDR1 LNHDA and CDR2 SQIVND (reference sequence). The CDR3 spans 13 residues. V shed 3 bases and J shed 3 bases, with 8 bases lying between them.

This clonotype showed up just a few times. The genes are TRBV11-2 and TRBJ1-1, with D unresolved. This CDR3 region has 16 residues. Trimming removed 7 bases at V and 0 bases at J, with 18 bases between. CDR1 is SGHAT, CDR2 FQNNGV, per germline. The DNA for the CDR3 is TGTGCCAGCAAGACGATTCGAGGGATGTTGAACACTGAAGCTTTCTTT. This sequence encodes CASKTIRGMLNTEAFF.

This clonotype has just one count. The DNA for the CDR3 is TGCAGTGCTTCCCCCGCAGGGGGGGGGCTCACCGGGGAGCTGTTTTTT. Amino acid sequence: CSASPAGGGLTGELFF. J is TRBJ2-2 and V is TRBV20-1, with D perhaps being TRBD1 or TRBD2 (7 bases each). Trimming pared 5 bases from V and 4 bases from J, leaving 20 bases between. Germline CDR1 DFQATT, CDR2 SNEGSKA (reference sequence). The CDR3 length is 16 residues.

The genes are TRBV12-3 or TRBV12-4 and TRBJ2-3, with D perhaps matching TRBD1 (6 bases). Trimming took off 10 bases at V and 0 bases at J, with 11 bases between the two ends. The CDR3 contains 13 residues. The CDR3 bases are TGTGCCACCCGCAGGGGTAGCACAGATACGCAGTATTTT. Translation: CATRRGSTDTQYF.

This clonotype was detected a few times. The chain carries TRBV24-1 and TRBJ2-1; D assignment may be TRBD1 or TRBD2 (7 bases each). V lost 4 bases to trimming and J lost 2 bases, with 11 bases between them. Germline V gene lookup returns CDR1 KGHDR and CDR2 SFDVKD. The CDR3 consists of 15 residues. The CDR3 bases are TGTGCCACCAGTGACGGGGGGACAGCCTACAATGAGCAGTTCTTC. This codes for CATSDGGTAYNEQFF.

This clonotype was detected a few times. CDR3 bases: TGTGCCAGCAGACCGACCGAGAACTATGGCTACACCTTC. It codes for CASRPTENYGYTF. V and J are TRBV6-1 and TRBJ1-2; D gene uncertain. Trimming removed 6 bases from V and 2 bases from J, with 10 bases in between. Germline V CDR1 and CDR2: MNHNS, SASEGT. The CDR3 spans 13 residues.